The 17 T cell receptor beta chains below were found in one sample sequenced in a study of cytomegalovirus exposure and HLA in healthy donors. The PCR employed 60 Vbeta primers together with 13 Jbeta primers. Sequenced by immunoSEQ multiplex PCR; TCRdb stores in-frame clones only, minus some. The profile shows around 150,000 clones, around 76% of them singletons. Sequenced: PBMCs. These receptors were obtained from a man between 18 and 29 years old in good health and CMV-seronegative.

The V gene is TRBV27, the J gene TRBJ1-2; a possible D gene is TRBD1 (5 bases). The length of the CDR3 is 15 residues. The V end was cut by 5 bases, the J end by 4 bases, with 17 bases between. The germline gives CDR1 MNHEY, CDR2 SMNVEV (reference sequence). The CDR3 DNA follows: TGTGCCAGCAGTCGAGAGCCCAGGGTGAGCTATGGCTACACCTTC. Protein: CASSREPRVSYGYTF.

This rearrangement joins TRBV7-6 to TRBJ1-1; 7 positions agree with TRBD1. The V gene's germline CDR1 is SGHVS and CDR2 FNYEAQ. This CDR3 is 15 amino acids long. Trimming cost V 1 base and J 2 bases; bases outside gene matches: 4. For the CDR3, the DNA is TGTGCCAGCAGCTTAGGAGACAGGGTTAACACTGAAGCTTTCTTT. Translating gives CASSLGDRVNTEAFF.

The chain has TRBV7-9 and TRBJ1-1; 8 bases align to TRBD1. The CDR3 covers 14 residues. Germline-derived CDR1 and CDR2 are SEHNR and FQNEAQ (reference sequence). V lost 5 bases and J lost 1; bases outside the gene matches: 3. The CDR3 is CASSQGTGNTEAFF. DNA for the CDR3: TGTGCCAGCAGCCAGGGGACAGGGAACACTGAAGCTTTCTTT.

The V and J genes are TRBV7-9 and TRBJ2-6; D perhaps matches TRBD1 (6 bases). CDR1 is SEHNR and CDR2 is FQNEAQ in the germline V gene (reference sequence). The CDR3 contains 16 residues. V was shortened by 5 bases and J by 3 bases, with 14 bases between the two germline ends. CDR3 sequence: CASSPAEGDGANVLTF. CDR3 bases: TGTGCCAGCAGCCCCGCAGAGGGGGATGGGGCCAACGTCCTGACTTTC.

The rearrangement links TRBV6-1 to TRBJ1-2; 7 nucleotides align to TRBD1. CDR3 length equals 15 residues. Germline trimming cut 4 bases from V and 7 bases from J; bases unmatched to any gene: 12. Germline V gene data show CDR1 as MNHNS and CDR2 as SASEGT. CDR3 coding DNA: TGTGCCAGCAGTGCTTGGACAGGCGATACAGTTGGCTACACCTTC. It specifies CASSAWTGDTVGYTF.

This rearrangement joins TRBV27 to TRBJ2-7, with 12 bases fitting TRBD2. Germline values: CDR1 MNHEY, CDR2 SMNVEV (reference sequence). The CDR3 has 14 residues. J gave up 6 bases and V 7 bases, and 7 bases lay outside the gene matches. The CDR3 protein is CASNPSGRAGEQYF. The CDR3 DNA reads TGTGCCAGCAACCCTAGCGGGAGGGCCGGCGAGCAGTACTTC.

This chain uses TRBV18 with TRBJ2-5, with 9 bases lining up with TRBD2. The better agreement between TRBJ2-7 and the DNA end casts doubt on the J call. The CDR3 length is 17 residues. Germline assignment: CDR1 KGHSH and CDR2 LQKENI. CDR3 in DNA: TGTGCCAGCTCACCACCGGTTGGCGGGAGGGCAATCTACGAGCAGTACTTC. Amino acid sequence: CASSPPVGGRAIYEQYF.

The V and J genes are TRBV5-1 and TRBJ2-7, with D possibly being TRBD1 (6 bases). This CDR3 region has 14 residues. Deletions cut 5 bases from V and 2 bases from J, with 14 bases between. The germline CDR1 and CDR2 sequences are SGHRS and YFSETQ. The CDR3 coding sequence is TGCGCCAGCAGACAACGACAGGAGGCCTACGAGCAGTACTTC. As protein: CASRQRQEAYEQYF. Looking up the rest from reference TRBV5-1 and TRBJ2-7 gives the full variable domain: KAGVTQTPRYLIKTRGQQVTLSCSPISGHRSVSWYQQTPGQGLQFLFEYFSETQRNKGNFPGRFSGRQFSNSRSEMNVSTLELGDSALYLCASRQRQEAYEQYFGPGTRLTVT.

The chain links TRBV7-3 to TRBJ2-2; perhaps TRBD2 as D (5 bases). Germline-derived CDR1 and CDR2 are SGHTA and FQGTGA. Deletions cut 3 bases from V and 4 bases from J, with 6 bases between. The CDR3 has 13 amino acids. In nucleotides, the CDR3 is TGTGCCAGCAGCTTTACTAGCACCGGGGAGCTGTTTTTT. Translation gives CASSFTSTGELFF.

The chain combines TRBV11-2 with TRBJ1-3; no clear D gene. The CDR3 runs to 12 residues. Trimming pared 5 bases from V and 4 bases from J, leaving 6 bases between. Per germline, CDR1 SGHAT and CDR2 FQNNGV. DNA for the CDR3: TGTGCCAGCAGCGCCAGGGGAAACACCATATATTTT. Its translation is CASSARGNTIYF.

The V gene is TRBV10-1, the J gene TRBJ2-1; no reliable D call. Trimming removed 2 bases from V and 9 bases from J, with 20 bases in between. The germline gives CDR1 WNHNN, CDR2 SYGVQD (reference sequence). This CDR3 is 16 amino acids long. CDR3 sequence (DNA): TGCGCCAGCAGTGAGACTCCTCAAATAGAGAGAGGTGAGCAGTTCTTC. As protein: CASSETPQIERGEQFF.

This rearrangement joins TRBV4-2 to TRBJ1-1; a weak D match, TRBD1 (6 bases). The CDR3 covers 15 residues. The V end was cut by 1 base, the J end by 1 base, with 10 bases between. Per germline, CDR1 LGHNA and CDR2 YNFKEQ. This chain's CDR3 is CASSQVAGENTEAFF. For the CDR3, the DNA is TGTGCCAGCAGCCAAGTGGCAGGGGAGAACACTGAAGCTTTCTTT.

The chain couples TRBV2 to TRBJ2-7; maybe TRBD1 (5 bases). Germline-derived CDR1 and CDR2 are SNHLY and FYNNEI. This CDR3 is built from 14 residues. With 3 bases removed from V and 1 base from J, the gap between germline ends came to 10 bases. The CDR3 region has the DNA TGTGCCAGCAGTGAGCGTAGGGGATCCTACGAGCAGTACTTC. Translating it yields CASSERRGSYEQYF.

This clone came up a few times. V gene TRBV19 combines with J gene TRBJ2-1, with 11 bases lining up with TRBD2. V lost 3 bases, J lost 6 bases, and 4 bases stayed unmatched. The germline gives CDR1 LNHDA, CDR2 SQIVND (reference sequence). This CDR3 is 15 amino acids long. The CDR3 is CASSIIAGGANEQFF. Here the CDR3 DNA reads TGTGCCAGTAGTATCATAGCGGGGGGGGCCAATGAGCAGTTCTTC.

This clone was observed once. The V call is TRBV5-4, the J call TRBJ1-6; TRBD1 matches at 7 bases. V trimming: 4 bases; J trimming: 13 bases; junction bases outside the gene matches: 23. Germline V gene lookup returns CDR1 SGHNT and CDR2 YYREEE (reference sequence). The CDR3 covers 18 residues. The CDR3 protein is CASSRTTLQGSAGSPLHF. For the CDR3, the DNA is TGTGCCAGCAGCCGAACAACCCTACAGGGGTCCGCGGGTTCGCCCCTCCACTTT.

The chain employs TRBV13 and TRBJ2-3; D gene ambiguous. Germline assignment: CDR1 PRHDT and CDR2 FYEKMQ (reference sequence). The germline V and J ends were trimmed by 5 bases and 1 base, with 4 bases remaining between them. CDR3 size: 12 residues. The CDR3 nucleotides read TGTGCCAGCAGCCCTGGCACAGATACGCAGTATTTT. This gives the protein CASSPGTDTQYF.

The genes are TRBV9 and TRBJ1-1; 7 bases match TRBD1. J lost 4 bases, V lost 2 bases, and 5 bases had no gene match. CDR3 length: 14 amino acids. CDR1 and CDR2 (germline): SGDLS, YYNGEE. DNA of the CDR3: TGTGCCAGCAGCGTTAGGGGGCTGTCCACTGAAGCTTTCTTT. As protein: CASSVRGLSTEAFF.